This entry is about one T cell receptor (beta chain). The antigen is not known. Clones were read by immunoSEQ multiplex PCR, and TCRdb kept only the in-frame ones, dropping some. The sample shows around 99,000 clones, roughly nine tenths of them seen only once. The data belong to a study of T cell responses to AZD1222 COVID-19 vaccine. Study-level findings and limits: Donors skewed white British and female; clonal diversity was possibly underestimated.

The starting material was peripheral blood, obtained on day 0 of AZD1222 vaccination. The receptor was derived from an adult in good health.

This CDR3 is CATSDPNRGNTEAFF. CDR3 sequence (DNA): TGTGCCACCAGTGACCCTAACAGGGGTAACACTGAAGCTTTCTTT. The rearrangement joins TRBV24-1 to TRBJ1-1; 7 nucleotides line up with TRBD1. Germline V lookup: CDR1 KGHDR, CDR2 SFDVKD. The V and J ends lost 4 bases and 2 bases, in that order; junction bases with no gene match: 6. The CDR3 runs 15 residues.